The sequence of this TCR beta chain was determined in a study of metastatic and nonmetastatic thyroid tumors. No patient had received any treatment before thyroid surgery. TCRdb reprocessed the PCR reads via MiXCR. The repertoire has roughly 14,000 clones, around 30% of them found once; the top ten carry about 21%. Germline CDR1 reads SGHAT; CDR2 reads FQNNGV. The CDR3 runs to 14 residues. The V end lost 5 bases, the J end lost 7 bases, and 18 bases lay between the germline ends. The chain recombines TRBV11-2 with TRBJ2-7; a weak D match, TRBD2 (6 bases). This clonotype originated in a female donor with papillary thyroid cancer or a benign thyroid nodule (not recorded which). Some clones in this sample may be carry-over from other donors' samples. The sample consisted of tumor tissue. CDR3 residues: CASSRRGTQSEQYF. The CDR3 bases are TGTGCCAGCAGCCGACGCGGGACTCAATCAGAGCAGTACTTC. Full variable domain (outside the CDR3, taken from reference TRBV11-2 and TRBJ2-7): EAGVAQSPRYKIIEKRQSVAFWCNPISGHATLYWYQQILGQGPKLLIQFQNNGVVDDSQLPKDRFSAERLKGVDSTLKIQPAKLEDSAVYLCASSRRGTQSEQYFGPGTRLTVT.